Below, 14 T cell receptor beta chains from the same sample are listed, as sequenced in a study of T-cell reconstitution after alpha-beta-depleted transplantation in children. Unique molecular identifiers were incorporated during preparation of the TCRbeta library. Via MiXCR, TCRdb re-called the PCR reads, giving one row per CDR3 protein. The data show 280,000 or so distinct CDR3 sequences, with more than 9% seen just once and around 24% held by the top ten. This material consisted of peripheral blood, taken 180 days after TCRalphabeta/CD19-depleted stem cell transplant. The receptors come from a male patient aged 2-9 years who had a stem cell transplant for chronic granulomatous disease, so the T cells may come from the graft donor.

The CDR3 is CASSPPVFSRERRETQYF. The DNA of the CDR3 is TGTGCCAGCTCACCACCGGTGTTTTCCAGGGAAAGGCGGGAGACCCAGTACTTC. The chain joins TRBV18 to TRBJ2-5; perhaps TRBD1 as D (5 bases). The CDR3 is 18 residues long. V dropped 0 bases and J dropped 5 bases, with 22 bases sitting between them. CDR1 and CDR2 (germline): KGHSH, LQKENI.

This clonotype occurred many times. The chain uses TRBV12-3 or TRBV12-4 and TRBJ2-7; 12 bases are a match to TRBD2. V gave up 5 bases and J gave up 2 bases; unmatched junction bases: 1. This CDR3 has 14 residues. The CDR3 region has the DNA TGTGCCAGCAGTCCTAGCGGGGGGGCCTACGAGCAGTACTTC. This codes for CASSPSGGAYEQYF.

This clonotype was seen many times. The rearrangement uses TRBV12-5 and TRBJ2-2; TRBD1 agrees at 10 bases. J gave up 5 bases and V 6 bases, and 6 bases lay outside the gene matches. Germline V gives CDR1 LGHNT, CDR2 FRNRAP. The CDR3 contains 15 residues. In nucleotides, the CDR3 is TGTGCTAGTGGCAGGACAGGGGGTTATACCGGGGAGCTGTTTTTT. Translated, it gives CASGRTGGYTGELFF.

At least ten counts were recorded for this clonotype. CDR3 residues: CASSLPGYQETQYF. The CDR3 DNA reads TGTGCCAGCAGCTTACCCGGCTACCAAGAGACCCAGTACTTC. The V and J genes are TRBV7-8 and TRBJ2-5; no firm D call. V gave up 2 bases and J gave up 0 bases, with 7 bases separating them. Germline values: CDR1 SGHVS, CDR2 FQNEAQ. The CDR3 has 14 residues.

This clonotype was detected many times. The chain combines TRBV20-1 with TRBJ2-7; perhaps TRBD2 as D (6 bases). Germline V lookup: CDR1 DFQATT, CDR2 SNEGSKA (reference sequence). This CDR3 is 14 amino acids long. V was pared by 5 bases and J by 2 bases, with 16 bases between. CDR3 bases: TGCAGTGCTCGAGTAAGCGGGCTAACCTACGAGCAGTACTTC. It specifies CSARVSGLTYEQYF.

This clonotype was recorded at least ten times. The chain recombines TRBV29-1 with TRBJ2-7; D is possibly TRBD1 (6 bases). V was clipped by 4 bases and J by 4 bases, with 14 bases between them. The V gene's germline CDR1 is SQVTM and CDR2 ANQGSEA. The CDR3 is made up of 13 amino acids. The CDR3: CSVVPGARYEQYF. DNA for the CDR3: TGCAGCGTTGTGCCAGGGGCGCGATACGAGCAGTACTTC.

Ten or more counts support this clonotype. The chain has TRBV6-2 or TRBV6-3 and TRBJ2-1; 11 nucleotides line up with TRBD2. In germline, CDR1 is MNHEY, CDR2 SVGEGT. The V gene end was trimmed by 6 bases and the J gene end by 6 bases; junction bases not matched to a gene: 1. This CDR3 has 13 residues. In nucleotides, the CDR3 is TGTGCCAGCAGGACTAGCGGGGTCAATGAGCAGTTCTTC. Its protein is CASRTSGVNEQFF.

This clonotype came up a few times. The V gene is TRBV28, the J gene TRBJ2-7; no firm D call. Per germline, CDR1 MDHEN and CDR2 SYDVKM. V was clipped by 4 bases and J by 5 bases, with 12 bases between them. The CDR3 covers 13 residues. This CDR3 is CASSSIIPNEQYF. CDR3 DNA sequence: TGTGCCAGCAGTTCTATTATACCCAACGAGCAGTACTTC.

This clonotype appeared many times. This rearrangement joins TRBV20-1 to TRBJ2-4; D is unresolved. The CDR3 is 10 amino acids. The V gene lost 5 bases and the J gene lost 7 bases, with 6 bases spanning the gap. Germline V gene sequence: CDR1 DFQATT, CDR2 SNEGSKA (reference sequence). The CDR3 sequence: CSAGINIQYF. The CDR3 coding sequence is TGCAGTGCTGGAATTAACATTCAGTACTTC.

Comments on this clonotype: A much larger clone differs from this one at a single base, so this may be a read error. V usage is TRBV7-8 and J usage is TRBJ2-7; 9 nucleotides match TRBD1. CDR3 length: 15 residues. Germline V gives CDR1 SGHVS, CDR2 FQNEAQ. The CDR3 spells CASSWGDRATYEEYF. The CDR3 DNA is TGTGCCAGCAGCTGGGGGGACAGGGCGACATACGAGGAGTACTTC.

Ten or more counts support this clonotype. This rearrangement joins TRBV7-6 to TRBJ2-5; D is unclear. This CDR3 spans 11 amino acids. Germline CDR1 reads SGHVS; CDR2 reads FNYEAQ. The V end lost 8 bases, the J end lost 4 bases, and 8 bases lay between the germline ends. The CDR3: CASLTGETQYF. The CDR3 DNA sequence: TGTGCCAGCTTGACCGGAGAGACCCAGTACTTC.

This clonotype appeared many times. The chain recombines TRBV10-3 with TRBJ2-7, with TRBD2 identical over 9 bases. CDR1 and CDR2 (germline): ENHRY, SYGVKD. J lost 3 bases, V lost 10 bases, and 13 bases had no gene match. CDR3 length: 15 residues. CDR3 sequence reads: CATRSGFSGGYEQYF. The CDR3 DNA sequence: TGTGCCACCCGGAGTGGGTTTAGCGGGGGCTACGAGCAGTACTTC.

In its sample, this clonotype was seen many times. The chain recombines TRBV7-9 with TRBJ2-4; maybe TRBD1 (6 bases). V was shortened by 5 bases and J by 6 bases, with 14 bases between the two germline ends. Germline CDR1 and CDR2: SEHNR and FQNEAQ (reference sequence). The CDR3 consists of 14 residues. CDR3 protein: CASSRNDRRNIQYF. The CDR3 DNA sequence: TGTGCCAGCAGCCGAAACGACAGGAGAAACATTCAGTACTTC.

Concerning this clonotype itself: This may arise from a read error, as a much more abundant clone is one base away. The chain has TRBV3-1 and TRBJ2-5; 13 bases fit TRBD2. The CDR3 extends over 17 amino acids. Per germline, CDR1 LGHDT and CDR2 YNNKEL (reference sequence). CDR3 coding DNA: TGTGCCAGCAGCCAAGATGACGGACTAGCGGGAGTTGGGACCCAGTCCTTC. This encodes CASSQDDGLAGVGTQSF.